The next 24 T cell receptor beta chains were all read from a single sample in a study of cytomegalovirus exposure and HLA in healthy donors. 13 Jbeta primers and 60 Vbeta primers were used for the PCR. Some clones are missing from TCRdb's copy, which holds only in-frame ones; the method was immunoSEQ multiplex PCR. The table lists some 170,000 clones, roughly 71% of them singletons. The sample comprised PBMCs. Source of these receptors: a woman aged 50 to 60 in good health and CMV-seropositive.

To note about this clone: The identical CDR3 is also encoded by other nucleotide sequences in the sample. In DNA, the CDR3 is TGTGCCACCAGCAGAGATTCGGCAGATACGCAGTATTTT. It codes for CATSRDSADTQYF. The J gene is TRBJ2-3, the V gene TRBV15; D is unresolved. The CDR3 consists of 13 residues. The ends were cut back, 0 bases at V and 4 bases at J, with 5 bases in the middle. Per the germline V gene, CDR1 is LNHNV and CDR2 is YYDKDF (reference sequence). Drawing the rest from reference TRBV15 and TRBJ2-3, the complete variable domain is DAMVIQNPRYQVTQFGKPVTLSCSQTLNHNVMYWYQQKSSQAPKLLFHYYDKDFNNEADTPDNFQSRRPNTSFCFLDIRSPGLGDTAMYLCATSRDSADTQYFGPGTRLTVL.

In the case of this clone: Other DNA sequences in the same sample also yield this CDR3. The chain uses TRBV9 and TRBJ2-2, with D uncertain. Per the germline V gene, CDR1 is SGDLS and CDR2 is YYNGEE. This CDR3 is built from 13 residues. The V end lost 0 bases, the J end lost 3 bases, and 3 bases lay between the germline ends. Here the CDR3 reads CASSVVDTGELFF. CDR3 DNA sequence: TGTGCCAGCAGCGTAGTCGACACCGGGGAGCTGTTTTTT.

This chain connects TRBV2 to TRBJ1-1; a possible D gene is TRBD1 (6 bases). Germline V gene lookup returns CDR1 SNHLY and CDR2 FYNNEI. The CDR3 length is 12 residues. V gave up 10 bases and J gave up 8 bases, with 17 bases separating them. CDR3 DNA: TGTGCCACCCACCTCGACAGGACAGAAGCTTTCTTT. Its translation: CATHLDRTEAFF.

The chain has TRBV5-6 and TRBJ2-7; perhaps TRBD1 as D (6 bases). CDR3 length equals 12 residues. The germline V gene has CDR1 SGHDT and CDR2 YYEEEE. Between the trimmed V and J ends, which lost 3 bases and 6 bases, there was a span of 10 bases. The CDR3 is CASSSTGREQYF. CDR3 sequence (DNA): TGTGCCAGCAGCTCCACAGGGCGCGAGCAGTACTTC.

This clone has a handful of counts. The chain links TRBV5-4 to TRBJ2-2; 7 bases are shared with TRBD2. Germline V gene data show CDR1 as SGHNT and CDR2 as YYREEE (reference sequence). V shed 1 base, J shed 0 bases, and the junction held 3 bases outside the gene matches. The CDR3 length is 16 residues. The CDR3 loop is CASSLRSGANTGELFF. The CDR3 DNA follows: TGTGCCAGCAGCTTGAGGAGCGGGGCGAACACCGGGGAGCTGTTTTTT.

The V gene is TRBV5-1, the J gene TRBJ2-1; 7 bases are shared with TRBD2. The CDR3 sequence is 14 residues long. In germline, CDR1 is SGHRS, CDR2 YFSETQ. The V gene end was trimmed by 6 bases and the J gene end by 4 bases; junction bases not matched to a gene: 7. CDR3 sequence reads: CASTIAGVYNEQFF. The CDR3 nucleotides are TGCGCCAGCACGATTGCGGGGGTATACAATGAGCAGTTCTTC.

As to this clone: Other DNA sequences within the sample encode an identical CDR3. The chain links TRBV29-1 to TRBJ1-1, with D unclear. Per the germline V gene, CDR1 is SQVTM and CDR2 is ANQGSEA. The ends were cut back, 7 bases at V and 5 bases at J, with 11 bases in the middle. The CDR3 runs 11 residues. CDR3 in amino acids: CSGREGTEAFF. The CDR3 region has the DNA TGCAGCGGTAGAGAGGGTACTGAAGCTTTCTTT. Filled out from reference TRBV29-1 and TRBJ1-1, the complete variable domain reads SAVISQKPSRDICQRGTSLTIQCQVDSQVTMMFWYRQQPGQSLTLIATANQGSEATYESGFVIDKFPISRPNLTFSTLTVSNMSPEDSSIYLCSGREGTEAFFGQGTRLTVV.

The chain carries TRBV9 and TRBJ2-1, with unresolved D. Germline-derived CDR1 and CDR2 are SGDLS and YYNGEE. CDR3 length: 15 amino acids. Trimming shortened V by 2 bases and J by 0 bases, and 9 bases separated the two germline ends. CDR3 amino acids: CASSVQLGSYNEQFF. Written as DNA, the CDR3 is TGTGCCAGCAGCGTCCAGCTAGGCTCCTACAATGAGCAGTTCTTC. Full variable domain (outside the CDR3, taken from reference TRBV9 and TRBJ2-1): DSGVTQTPKHLITATGQRVTLRCSPRSGDLSVYWYQQSLDQGLQFLIQYYNGEERAKGNILERFSAQQFPDLHSELNLSSLELGDSALYFCASSVQLGSYNEQFFGPGTRLTVL.

The chain couples TRBV7-2 to TRBJ2-7; 8 positions agree with TRBD2. This CDR3 comprises 14 residues. V lost 4 bases, J lost 4 bases, and 6 bases stayed unmatched. Germline V gene data show CDR1 as SGHTA and CDR2 as FQGNSA. The CDR3 DNA follows: TGTGCCAGCAGCTCAGGACTAGCAGGGTACGAGCAGTACTTC. The encoded protein is CASSSGLAGYEQYF.

The chain carries TRBV2 and TRBJ2-7; D is perhaps TRBD2 (6 bases). Germline CDR1 and CDR2: SNHLY and FYNNEI. The CDR3 runs to 13 residues. CDR3 coding DNA: TGTGTCGGGAGTAGGGGCCGAACCTACGAGCAGTACTTC. It is translated as CVGSRGRTYEQYF.

The chain couples TRBV2 to TRBJ2-3, with 7 bases lining up with TRBD1. The CDR3 runs 16 residues. CDR1 is SNHLY and CDR2 is FYNNEI in the germline V gene. J gave up 5 bases and V 0 bases, and 8 bases lay outside the gene matches. CDR3 nucleotides: TGTGCCAGCAGTGAAGCTGGGACAGAGGGGGTAGATACGCAGTATTTT. Translated: CASSEAGTEGVDTQYF.

The genes are TRBV5-1 and TRBJ2-3, with D possibly TRBD2 on 7 matching bases. The CDR3 loop spans 16 amino acids. Germline values: CDR1 SGHRS, CDR2 YFSETQ. Trimming removed 0 bases at V and 2 bases at J, with 13 bases between. CDR3 loop: CASSLEAGAVTDTQYF. The CDR3 bases are TGCGCCAGCAGCTTGGAGGCGGGGGCGGTCACAGATACGCAGTATTTT.

This clone was recorded a few times. The chain is built from TRBV5-6 and TRBJ2-1, with unresolved D. This CDR3 has 14 residues. Trimming pared 0 bases from V and 3 bases from J, leaving 7 bases between. CDR1 is SGHDT and CDR2 is YYEEEE in the germline V gene. In DNA, the CDR3 is TGTGCCAGCAGCTTGGTACTCCTCTACAATGAGCAGTTCTTC. Translated: CASSLVLLYNEQFF.

This chain uses TRBV29-1 with TRBJ2-5, with TRBD2 matching over 10 bases. CDR1 SQVTM and CDR2 ANQGSEA come from the germline V gene. The junction had 6 bases not matched to a gene; V was cut back by 6 bases and J by 5 bases. The CDR3 totals 13 residues. The CDR3 sequence is CSVQRGGGETQYF. The DNA of the CDR3 is TGCAGCGTGCAGCGGGGGGGCGGGGAGACCCAGTACTTC.

This chain's CDR3 is CASSGQGASYNEQFF. CDR3 coding DNA: TGTGCCAGCAGTGGACAGGGGGCCTCCTACAATGAGCAGTTCTTC. The chain couples TRBV6-6 to TRBJ2-1, with TRBD1 matching 11 bases. Germline V CDR1 and CDR2: MNHNY, SVGAGI (reference sequence). V shed 5 bases and J 0 bases; nucleotides not matched to a gene: 0. CDR3 length: 15 amino acids.

The chain is built from TRBV4-2 and TRBJ1-1; D is undetermined. The germline V gene has CDR1 LGHNA and CDR2 YNFKEQ. This CDR3 has 12 amino acids. The V end lost 0 bases, the J end lost 8 bases, and 7 bases lay between the germline ends. CDR3 DNA: TGTGCCAGCAGCCAAGATACGGGGGAAGCTTTCTTT. Its translation: CASSQDTGEAFF.

V gene TRBV9 combines with J gene TRBJ2-2; the match to TRBD2 covers 10 bases. The germline V gene encodes CDR1 SGDLS and CDR2 YYNGEE. The V and J ends lost 0 bases and 4 bases, in that order; junction bases with no gene match: 6. The CDR3 is 17 residues long. CDR3 amino acids: CASSVASGGAGTGELFF. In DNA form, the CDR3 reads TGTGCCAGCAGCGTAGCCAGCGGGGGGGCGGGCACCGGGGAGCTGTTTTTT.

This rearrangement joins TRBV5-1 to TRBJ2-3, with TRBD2 identical over 12 bases. Germline CDR1 reads SGHRS; CDR2 reads YFSETQ. Trimming at V came to 3 bases and at J to 4 bases, leaving 6 bases not matched to a gene. This CDR3 has 16 residues. In DNA form, the CDR3 reads TGCGCCAGCAGCTCCGGACTAGCGGGGCGGGCAGATACGCAGTATTTT. It yields the protein CASSSGLAGRADTQYF.

This clone was recorded once. The chain combines TRBV6-6 with TRBJ1-1; D possibly corresponds to TRBD1 (5 bases). Per the germline V gene, CDR1 is MNHNY and CDR2 is SVGAGI (reference sequence). Trimming stripped 7 bases from V and 1 base from J, with 13 bases between. The CDR3 runs to 14 residues. The CDR3 DNA follows: TGTGCCAGCATGATCTTGGGGGGGAACACTGAAGCTTTCTTT. This translates into CASMILGGNTEAFF.

This clone was seen more than once but under ten times. The chain uses TRBV6-6 and TRBJ1-2, with 9 bases lining up with TRBD1. The CDR3 consists of 14 residues. The V segment lost 2 bases and the J segment 2 bases; nucleotides outside the gene matches: 0. The germline V gene encodes CDR1 MNHNY and CDR2 SVGAGI (reference sequence). This CDR3 reads CASSYTGGNYGYTF. The CDR3 region has the DNA TGTGCCAGCAGTTACACAGGGGGCAACTATGGCTACACCTTC.

The CDR3 reads CASSVAPPGQGTDTQYF. CDR3 in DNA: TGTGCCAGCAGCGTAGCACCCCCGGGACAGGGAACAGATACGCAGTATTTT. The chain links TRBV9 to TRBJ2-3; 9 positions agree with TRBD1. Per germline, CDR1 SGDLS and CDR2 YYNGEE. V shed 0 bases, J shed 3 bases, and the junction held 8 bases outside the gene matches. The CDR3 has 17 amino acids.

This clone appeared once. The chain uses TRBV6-1 and TRBJ1-2; 7 nucleotides align to TRBD1. V was clipped by 10 bases and J by 6 bases; unmatched bases: 14. Germline values: CDR1 MNHNS, CDR2 SASEGT. The CDR3 extends over 14 amino acids. In DNA form, the CDR3 reads TGTGCCACCAAAAGGGGGCGGTTTACCGATGGCTACACCTTC. It codes for CATKRGRFTDGYTF.

This clone was seen a handful of times. CDR3 protein: CASTQRSQSSYEQYF. The CDR3 DNA reads as TGTGCCAGCACCCAGAGGTCGCAGTCCTCCTACGAGCAGTACTTC. V gene TRBV7-6 combines with J gene TRBJ2-5; D unclear. The J call could be wrong; TRBJ2-7 is a better fit for the DNA end. CDR1 is SGHVS, CDR2 FNYEAQ, per germline. This CDR3 region has 15 residues.

The table lists this clone with a few counts. The rearrangement links TRBV6-4 to TRBJ1-2; 8 bases map to TRBD1. With 7 bases clipped from V and 4 bases from J, the junction kept 11 bases outside the gene matches. The CDR3 is made up of 15 amino acids. Looked up from germline, CDR1 is MRHNA and CDR2 is SNTAGT. The chain's CDR3 is CASTLAAGGGYGYTF. The CDR3 DNA sequence: TGTGCCAGCACCCTCGCGGCAGGGGGCGGCTATGGCTACACCTTC.